The T cell receptor (beta chain) under discussion was sequenced for a study of blood T cells in healthy people across ages (dated by TCRdb to about 2015). About the full investigation: In model experiments, roughly one uniquely barcoded TCR beta cDNA molecule per two T cells was captured by template switching. Using deep sequencing normalized with unique cDNA molecular identifiers, the study measured how TCR beta repertoire diversity changes with age. Two additional independent replicas of 1 million unique cDNA reads from the same blood draw were analyzed for two donors (one aged 18 to 30 and one aged 80 or older). The donors were divided into four age groups: young (average approximately 15 years), middle-aged (approximately 39), aged (about 56) and long-lived (roughly 88). Donors of different ages were randomly distributed across sequencing lanes to avoid experimental bias. Overall study outcomes, separate from this receptor: There was a strong correlation between observed TCR beta diversity and the percentage of naive T cells measured by flow cytometry. Since profiling was done on bulk unsorted PBMCs, naive and antigen-experienced compartments could not be conclusively compared. Donor CMV infection status was unknown, potentially confounding age-related changes in expanded clonotypes. Observed TCR beta diversity per million T cells fell roughly linearly with age, and a significant reduction was already apparent by age around 40. Estimates of total diversity based on one million sequenced T cells were regarded as lower bounds and as underestimates. The long-lived group showed more naive CD4+ T cells, fewer expanded clones and increased TCR diversity than the aged group, suggesting age selection.

Relative to germline, V is 3 bases shorter and J is 2 bases shorter, with 22 bases between their ends. The CDR3 measures 17 amino acids from cysteine to phenylalanine. This entry keeps only the CDR3 DNA: 51 bases, framed from base 1. The germline V gene encodes CDR1 DFQATT and CDR2 SNEGSKA (reference sequence). This clonotype showed up just a few times. Its specific antigen is unknown. Base quality data are lacking; no much larger clone is found one base away. Systemically healthy Caucasian individuals from Russia, about 38 in total and aged about 6 to 90 years, were included as donors. Each donor gave 8.5 to 10 milliliters of peripheral blood, collected into EDTA-treated Vacutainer tubes. Ficoll-Paque density-gradient centrifugation was used to isolate PBMCs, with at least 6.5 million obtained per sample. Trizol reagent was used to extract total RNA from the PBMCs, yielding at least 6 micrograms per sample. For every donor, flow cytometry on a PBMC aliquot measured the percentage of naive CD45RAhigh/CD27high T cells.

Library preparation was by 5' RACE. Instrument on record: Illumina HiSeq 2500. A second 7 to 11 cycle PCR used a sample-barcoded 5' primer and a J-beta primer mix. A template-switch 5' adaptor carrying 12 random nucleotides introduced a unique molecular identifier onto each TCR beta cDNA molecule. At least 2.5 million CDR3-containing paired-end reads were obtained from each sample. First-strand cDNA synthesis was performed from all RNA using the Mint cDNA synthesis kit, with priming by a TRBC-specific oligonucleotide. Following uracil-DNA glycosylase treatment, all cDNA underwent a first 18-cycle PCR with the universal primers M1SS and BC2_uni_R. On the study's bioinformatics: Normalization of each sample was performed by random selection of 1 million high-quality reads, each carrying a distinct molecular identifier. Instead of being binned into consensus sequences, reads that shared molecular identifiers were thrown out. MiTCR, run with a Q25 quality threshold and the strictest error-elimination algorithm, handled CDR3 identification, clonotype clustering and error correction. Lower-bound total TCR beta diversity was estimated with a nonparametric unseen species model using Euler transformation. Using fastp at Q25 and MiXCR, TCRdb reprocessed the public reads and kept productive beta chains. Each CDR3 protein appears once, grouped with its most common genes and DNA. Clone size and V and J calls follow TCRdb, not the original study. This sample lists about 1.6 million distinct CDR3 sequences; around 36% were detected once. The ten largest account for around 11% of the sample.

The sequenced sample consisted of blood. The V and J genes are TRBV20-1 and TRBJ2-5; the D segment cannot be called with confidence. The source is a woman in her thirties in good health. The DNA sequence is given as TGCAGTGCTAGCCCACTACGAACAGTAGACGGGCAAGAGACCCAGTACTTC. This sequence encodes CSASPLRTVDGQETQYF.